Sequencing of this T cell receptor (beta chain) was carried out in a study of control samples from healthy donors and cancer patients. Trimming took 4 bases from V and 2 from J; bases not matched to a gene: 7. Germline V lookup: CDR1 SGHRS, CDR2 YFSETQ. The CDR3 spans 15 residues. Only in-frame clones appear in the TCRdb table, and some are missing; sequencing was by immunoSEQ multiplex PCR. The table shows roughly 130,000 clones, with about nine tenths occurring only once. The clonotype comes from a man aged 18 to 35 in good health. Input material: blood. This chain connects TRBV5-1 to TRBJ2-7, with TRBD1 matching over 9 bases. CDR3 nucleotides: TGCGCCAGCAGCCTCCGACAGGGGGTAGCCTACGAGCAGTACTTC. Protein: CASSLRQGVAYEQYF.